The T cell receptor (beta chain) described here comes from a study of Graves' ophthalmopathy and Graves' hyperthyroidism. Researchers took RNA transcripts and amplified TCR beta CDR3 regions from them. First-round RT-PCR with HTBI primers preceded a second-round multiplex PCR. TCRdb reprocessed the multiplex PCR reads with MiXCR, giving one entry per CDR3 protein. The data contain 680,000 or so distinct CDR3 sequences, 22% of them singletons. V shed 11 bases and J shed 1 base, with 23 bases lying between them. The CDR3 extends over 16 amino acids. As concerns this clonotype: A read error is possible here, since a much larger clone lies one base away.

The chain is built from TRBV12-3 or TRBV12-4 and TRBJ1-1; D might be TRBD1 (5 bases). Material: peripheral blood. The TCR originated in a young woman with stable Graves' hyperthyroidism. Some clones in this sample may be carry-over from other donors' samples. CDR3 DNA: TGTGCCGCTCGGGGTGAGGGGCGGGGGGAGAACACTGAAGCTTTCTTT. Its translation is CAARGEGRGENTEAFF.